These 30 T cell receptor beta chains came from one sample sequenced in a study of long-term antiretroviral therapy in people with HIV (dated by TCRdb to between 2021 and 2024). The immunoSEQ hsTCRB v3.0 assay was used at survey level resolution to sequence the TRB variable region. This is the immuneACCESS table as TCRdb keeps it, with only in-frame sequences that have V and J called. A part of the clones is gone; compared with another copy, unresolved V genes explain less than half, and the rest is unexplained. A total of 25,000 to 35,000 clones appear in this sample, 86% of them only once. The ten largest clones capture approximately 4.8% of the sample. The sample in question was unsorted PBMCs, obtained 0.8 years after starting antiretroviral therapy. The receptors stem from a woman under 40 with HIV.

This clone was seen only a few times. The chain couples TRBV5-1 to TRBJ1-1; no firm D call. This CDR3 spans 15 amino acids. V lost 0 bases to trimming and J lost 0 bases, with 9 bases between them. Germline V gives CDR1 SGHRS, CDR2 YFSETQ. CDR3 in DNA: TGCGCCAGCAGCTTGGGGGCTACTATGAACACTGAAGCTTTCTTT. It translates to CASSLGATMNTEAFF.

The V call is TRBV2, the J call TRBJ2-7; TRBD1 matches at 7 bases. V lost 5 bases, J lost 4 bases, and 11 bases stayed unmatched. The CDR3 extends over 15 amino acids. Germline CDR1 and CDR2: SNHLY and FYNNEI. CDR3 amino acids: CASSRQGDSLYEQYV. CDR3 coding DNA: TGTGCCAGCAGTCGACAGGGTGATTCCCTGTACGAGCAGTACGTC.

The chain employs TRBV5-1 and TRBJ2-7; possibly TRBD2 for D (6 bases). The CDR3 has 16 residues. V shed 5 bases and J shed 3 bases, with 21 bases lying between them. Germline V gene lookup returns CDR1 SGHRS and CDR2 YFSETQ. The CDR3 reads CASREGWAGTNYEQYF. In DNA, the CDR3 is TGCGCCAGCAGGGAGGGTTGGGCAGGGACGAACTACGAGCAGTACTTC.

The rearrangement links TRBV10-2 to TRBJ2-7, with D perhaps matching TRBD1 (5 bases). Germline-derived CDR1 and CDR2 are WSHSY and SAAADI. This CDR3 has 12 residues. V shed 3 bases and J shed 3 bases, with 6 bases lying between them. CDR3: CASSDQGYEQYV. CDR3 nucleotides: TGCGCCAGCAGTGACCAGGGCTACGAGCAGTACGTC.

The rearrangement links TRBV29-1 to TRBJ2-2; 11 nucleotides align to TRBD1. J was trimmed by 5 bases and V by 7 bases; bases with no gene match: 3. Germline assignment: CDR1 SQVTM and CDR2 ANQGSEA. The CDR3 totals 13 residues. The chain's CDR3 is CSGGQGATGELFF. The DNA of the CDR3 is TGCAGCGGCGGACAGGGGGCGACCGGGGAGCTGTTTTTT.

This chain joins TRBV29-1 and TRBJ1-1; D gene uncertain. CDR3 size: 11 residues. CDR1 is SQVTM, CDR2 ANQGSEA, per germline. Trimming left V 8 bases short and J 3 bases short, with 10 bases between. Here the CDR3 DNA reads TGCAGCTCCATAAAGGACACTGAAGCTTTCTTT. Translated: CSSIKDTEAFF.

This rearrangement joins TRBV18 to TRBJ2-2; TRBD1 matches 7 bases. This CDR3 comprises 17 residues. In germline, CDR1 is KGHSH, CDR2 LQKENI. Trimming removed 3 bases from V and 4 bases from J; junction bases left unmatched: 11. CDR3 nucleotides: TGTGCCAGCTCACCCGGCAGACAGGGTCGGAGCACCGGGGAGCTGTTTTTT. It codes for CASSPGRQGRSTGELFF.

The chain is built from TRBV5-8 and TRBJ1-3, with a tentative D call TRBD1 (5 bases). Germline CDR1 is SGHTS and CDR2 is YDEGEE. The ends were cut back, 3 bases at V and 4 bases at J, with 20 bases in the middle. This CDR3 has 17 amino acids. For the CDR3, the DNA is TGTGCCAGCAGCTCTAAAGAGGGATTGGGACCGGGAAACACCATATATTTT. Its translation is CASSSKEGLGPGNTIYF.

The chain combines TRBV19 with TRBJ1-3, with TRBD1 identical over 11 bases. The germline V gene has CDR1 LNHDA and CDR2 SQIVND (reference sequence). Trimming took 10 bases from V and 3 from J; bases not matched to a gene: 8. The length of the CDR3 is 15 residues. The CDR3 bases are TGTGCCACCTGGGACAGGGGGGATTTTGGAAACACCATATATTTT. Its protein is CATWDRGDFGNTIYF.

The chain employs TRBV7-2 and TRBJ2-7; 14 positions agree with TRBD2. CDR1 SGHTA and CDR2 FQGNSA come from the germline V gene. The CDR3 has 15 amino acids. V shed 4 bases and J 2 bases; nucleotides not matched to a gene: 1. CDR3 protein: CASSWTSGGTYEQYV. The CDR3 DNA reads TGTGCCAGCAGCTGGACTAGCGGGGGGACCTACGAGCAGTACGTC.

This clone was picked up one time. The gene calls are TRBV4-1 and TRBJ1-2, with a tentative D call TRBD1 (5 bases). V lost 0 bases, J lost 4 bases, and 12 bases lay in between. The CDR3 has 15 residues. Per germline, CDR1 MGHRA and CDR2 YSYEKL. The CDR3 DNA sequence: TGCGCCAGCAGCCAAGAAGGCAGGGTGGGCTATGGCTACACCTTC. Its protein is CASSQEGRVGYGYTF.

This clone was recorded a few times. The V and J genes are TRBV27 and TRBJ2-7, with D uncertain. The CDR3 totals 15 residues. Trimming stripped 5 bases from V and 6 bases from J, with 20 bases between. Germline CDR1 and CDR2: MNHEY and SMNVEV (reference sequence). The DNA of the CDR3 is TGTGCCAGCAGTCTGGGGTCGGCAGCCTCGAGCGAGCAGTACTTC. It translates to CASSLGSAASSEQYF.

The chain links TRBV4-2 to TRBJ1-3; unclear D gene. CDR1 and CDR2 (germline): LGHNA, YNFKEQ. With 0 bases removed from V and 0 bases from J, the gap between germline ends came to 9 bases. The CDR3 has 16 amino acids. DNA of the CDR3: TGTGCCAGCAGCCAAGAGCAGTCTAACTCTGGAAACACCATATATTTT. Protein sequence: CASSQEQSNSGNTIYF.

This clone was recorded once. This sequence joins TRBV6-5 and TRBJ2-7; TRBD2 might be the D (7 bases). This CDR3 has 12 amino acids. V was shortened by 8 bases and J by 5 bases, with 13 bases between the two germline ends. Germline loops: CDR1 MNHEY, CDR2 SVGAGI. This CDR3 reads CASGQRGHEQYF. CDR3 DNA sequence: TGTGCCAGCGGACAGCGGGGACACGAGCAGTACTTC.

CDR3 DNA: TGTGCCAGCAGTGAATGGGGGGGACAGGGTTCCGGGGAGCTGTTTTTT. Its translation: CASSEWGGQGSGELFF. V and J are TRBV6-1 and TRBJ2-2, with 9 bases identical to TRBD1. The CDR3 totals 16 residues. The junction had 7 bases not matched to a gene; V was cut back by 2 bases and J by 6 bases. Germline V gene data show CDR1 as MNHNS and CDR2 as SASEGT.

The chain has TRBV29-1 and TRBJ2-3; 7 nucleotides align to TRBD2. The CDR3 spans 15 residues. Germline CDR1 and CDR2: SQVTM and ANQGSEA. V was pared by 5 bases and J by 0 bases, with 8 bases of the junction left unmatched. DNA for the CDR3: TGCAGCGTTCACGGGACTACCTCTAGCACAGATACGCAGTATTTT. Translated: CSVHGTTSSTDTQYF.

The genes are TRBV7-9 and TRBJ2-7; TRBD1 might be the D (5 bases). The CDR3 is 15 residues long. Trimming pared 2 bases from V and 5 bases from J, leaving 16 bases between. CDR1 is SEHNR, CDR2 FQNEAQ, per germline (reference sequence). The CDR3 protein is CASSLSLQGSDEQYV. CDR3 coding DNA: TGTGCCAGCAGCTTAAGCTTGCAGGGAAGCGACGAGCAGTACGTC.

The CDR3 nucleotides are TGTGCCAGCAGCTCTACAGGGAACTATAATTCACCCCTCCACTTT. Protein sequence: CASSSTGNYNSPLHF. This sequence joins TRBV11-2 and TRBJ1-6; possible D gene TRBD1, 6 bases. CDR3 length equals 15 residues. V gave up 4 bases and J gave up 3 bases, with 10 bases separating them. The germline CDR1 and CDR2 sequences are SGHAT and FQNNGV.

The genes are TRBV9 and TRBJ2-5; D call uncertain. Germline V lookup: CDR1 SGDLS, CDR2 YYNGEE. The germline V and J ends were trimmed by 4 bases and 4 bases, with 11 bases remaining between them. CDR3 length: 13 amino acids. Written as DNA, the CDR3 is TGTGCCAGCAGCCCCGGCCCAGGAGAGACCCAGTACTTC. Encoded protein: CASSPGPGETQYF. The variable domain in full, with the rest retrieved from reference TRBV9 and TRBJ2-5, is DSGVTQTPKHLITATGQRVTLRCSPRSGDLSVYWYQQSLDQGLQFLIQYYNGEERAKGNILERFSAQQFPDLHSELNLSSLELGDSALYFCASSPGPGETQYFGPGTRLLVL.

V is TRBV14 and J is TRBJ2-1, with 10 bases fitting TRBD1. Germline trimming cut 2 bases from V and 7 bases from J; bases unmatched to any gene: 5. The germline CDR1 and CDR2 sequences are SGHDN and FVKESK. The CDR3 covers 15 residues. CDR3 loop: CASSQLRTGGNEQFF. For the CDR3, the DNA is TGTGCCAGCAGCCAACTACGGACAGGGGGTAATGAGCAGTTCTTC.

This clone was seen only a few times. V and J are TRBV4-2 and TRBJ1-6, with unresolved D. V was pared by 1 base and J by 8 bases, with 12 bases between. CDR1 and CDR2 (germline): LGHNA, YNFKEQ. There are 15 residues in the CDR3. DNA of the CDR3: TGTGCCAGCAGCCAAGCGGCGGGAGAATATTCACCCCTCCACTTT. This encodes CASSQAAGEYSPLHF.

This sequence joins TRBV5-1 and TRBJ2-7; 7 bases align to TRBD1. CDR3 length: 15 residues. Germline CDR1 and CDR2: SGHRS and YFSETQ. The ends lost 4 bases at V and 6 bases at J; junction bases unmatched: 13. DNA of the CDR3: TGCGCCAGCAGCCAGTCGACAGGGTCATCGCTCGAGCAGTACGTC. Translating it yields CASSQSTGSSLEQYV.

V is TRBV19 and J is TRBJ2-7; TRBD1 matches at 10 bases. Trimming cost V 5 bases and J 1 base; bases outside gene matches: 8. Germline loops: CDR1 LNHDA, CDR2 SQIVND (reference sequence). The CDR3 is 16 residues long. CDR3 sequence (DNA): TGTGCCAGTAGTCCAAACCGGGACAGGGGTTCCTACGAGCAGTACTTC. Translated: CASSPNRDRGSYEQYF.

The genes are TRBV11-3 and TRBJ2-3, with D possibly being TRBD1 or TRBD2 (5 bases each). The CDR3 totals 14 residues. V was clipped by 3 bases and J by 0 bases, with 7 bases between them. The germline gives CDR1 SGHNT, CDR2 YENEEA. CDR3 sequence: CASSLGRSTDTQYF. CDR3 DNA: TGTGCCAGCAGCTTGGGACGGAGCACAGATACGCAGTATTTT.

The genes are TRBV11-2 and TRBJ2-1; no firm D call. The V end lost 6 bases, the J end lost 5 bases, and 14 bases lay between the germline ends. The CDR3 runs to 14 residues. Per the germline V gene, CDR1 is SGHAT and CDR2 is FQNNGV. The CDR3 reads CASRLSGQNNEQFF. The CDR3 nucleotides are TGTGCCAGCAGGCTCTCAGGCCAGAACAATGAGCAGTTCTTC.

The chain couples TRBV18 to TRBJ2-1, with 7 bases fitting TRBD2. CDR3 length: 16 residues. CDR1 is KGHSH, CDR2 LQKENI, per germline. V was pared by 2 bases and J by 4 bases, with 8 bases of the junction left unmatched. The chain's CDR3 is CASSPEGRGVYNEQFF. The DNA of the CDR3 is TGTGCCAGCTCACCAGAGGGACGGGGGGTATACAATGAGCAGTTCTTC.

This chain links TRBV9 with TRBJ1-5, with D uncertain. Germline CDR1 SGDLS, CDR2 YYNGEE. V gave up 0 bases and J gave up 0 bases, with 7 bases separating them. This CDR3 is 15 amino acids long. The CDR3: CASSVGPLSNQPQHF. The DNA for the CDR3 is TGTGCCAGCAGCGTAGGGCCTCTTAGCAATCAGCCCCAGCATTTT. Based on the CDR3 plus reference TRBV9 and TRBJ1-5, the full variable domain is DSGVTQTPKHLITATGQRVTLRCSPRSGDLSVYWYQQSLDQGLQFLIQYYNGEERAKGNILERFSAQQFPDLHSELNLSSLELGDSALYFCASSVGPLSNQPQHFGDGTRLSIL.

The chain couples TRBV18 to TRBJ1-2; 7 nucleotides agree with TRBD1. CDR3 length: 16 residues. V lost 3 bases, J lost 2 bases, and 9 bases stayed unmatched. CDR1 and CDR2 (germline): KGHSH, LQKENI. The DNA for the CDR3 is TGTGCCAGCTCACCGTCGTCGACAGGGCTCAACTATGGCTACACCTTC. Its protein product is CASSPSSTGLNYGYTF.

The V and J genes are TRBV5-1 and TRBJ2-2, with D uncertain. In germline, CDR1 is SGHRS, CDR2 YFSETQ. The CDR3 runs 16 residues. Between the trimmed V and J ends, which lost 4 bases and 6 bases, there was a span of 19 bases. CDR3: CASSVLNPKVAGELFF. The CDR3 bases are TGCGCCAGCAGCGTCCTAAACCCAAAGGTAGCCGGGGAGCTGTTTTTT.

J is TRBJ2-1 and V is TRBV30; D is uncertain. CDR1 is GTSNPN, CDR2 SVGIG, per germline (reference sequence). V lost 2 bases and J 8 bases, leaving 16 bases between the germline ends. The CDR3 has 14 amino acids. CDR3 residues: CAWSSRILDHEQFF. For the CDR3, the DNA is TGTGCCTGGAGTAGCCGGATTCTGGACCATGAGCAGTTCTTC.